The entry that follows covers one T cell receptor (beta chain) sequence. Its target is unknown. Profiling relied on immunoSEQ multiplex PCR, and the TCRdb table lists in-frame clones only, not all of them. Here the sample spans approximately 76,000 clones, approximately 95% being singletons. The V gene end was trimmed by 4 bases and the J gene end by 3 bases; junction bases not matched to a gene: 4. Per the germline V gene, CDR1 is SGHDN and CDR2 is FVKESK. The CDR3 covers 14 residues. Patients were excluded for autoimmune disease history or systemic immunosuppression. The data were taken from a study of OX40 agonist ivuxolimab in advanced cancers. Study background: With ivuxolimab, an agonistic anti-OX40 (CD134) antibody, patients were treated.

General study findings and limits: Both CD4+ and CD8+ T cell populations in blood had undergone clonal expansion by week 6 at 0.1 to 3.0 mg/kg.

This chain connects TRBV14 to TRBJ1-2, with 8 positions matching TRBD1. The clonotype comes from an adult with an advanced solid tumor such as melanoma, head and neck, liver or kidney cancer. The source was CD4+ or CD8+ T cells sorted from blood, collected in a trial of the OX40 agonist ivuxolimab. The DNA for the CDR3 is TGTGCCAGCAGCCTGGCAGGGGGCGACTATGGCTACACCTTC. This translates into CASSLAGGDYGYTF.